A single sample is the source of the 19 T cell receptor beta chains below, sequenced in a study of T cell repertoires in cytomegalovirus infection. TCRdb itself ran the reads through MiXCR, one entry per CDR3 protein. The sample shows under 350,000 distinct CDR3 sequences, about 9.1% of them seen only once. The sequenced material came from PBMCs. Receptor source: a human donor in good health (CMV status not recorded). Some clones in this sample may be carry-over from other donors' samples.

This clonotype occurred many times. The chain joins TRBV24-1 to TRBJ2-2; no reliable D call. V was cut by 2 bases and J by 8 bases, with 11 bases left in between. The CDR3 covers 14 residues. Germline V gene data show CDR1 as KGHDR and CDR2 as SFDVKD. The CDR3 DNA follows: TGTGCCACCAGTGATTATGGACCCACTGGGGAGCTGTTTTTT. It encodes CATSDYGPTGELFF.

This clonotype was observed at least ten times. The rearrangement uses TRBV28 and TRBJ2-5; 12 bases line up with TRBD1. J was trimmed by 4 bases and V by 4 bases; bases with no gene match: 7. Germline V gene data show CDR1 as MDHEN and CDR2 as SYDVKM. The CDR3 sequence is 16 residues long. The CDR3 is CASSWDRGLLGETQYF. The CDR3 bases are TGTGCCAGCAGTTGGGACAGGGGGCTATTAGGAGAGACCCAGTACTTC.

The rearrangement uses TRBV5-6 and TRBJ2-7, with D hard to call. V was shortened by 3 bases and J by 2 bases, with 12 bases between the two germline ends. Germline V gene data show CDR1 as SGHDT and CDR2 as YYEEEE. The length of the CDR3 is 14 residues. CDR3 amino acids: CASSSAYFTYEQYV. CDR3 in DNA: TGTGCCAGCAGCTCGGCCTATTTTACCTACGAGCAGTACGTC.

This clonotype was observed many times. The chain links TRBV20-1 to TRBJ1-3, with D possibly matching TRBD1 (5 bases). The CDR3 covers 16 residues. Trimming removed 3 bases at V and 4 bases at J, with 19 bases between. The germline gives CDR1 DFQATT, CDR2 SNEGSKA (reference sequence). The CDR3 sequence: CSASWSYVGLGNTIYF. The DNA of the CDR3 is TGCAGTGCTAGTTGGTCTTATGTGGGACTCGGAAACACCATATATTTT.

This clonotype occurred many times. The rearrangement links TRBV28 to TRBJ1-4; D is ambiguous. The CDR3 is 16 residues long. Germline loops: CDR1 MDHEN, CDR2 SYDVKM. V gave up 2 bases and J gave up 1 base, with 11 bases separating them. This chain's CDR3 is CASSLGGRRTNEKLFF. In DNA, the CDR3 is TGTGCCAGCAGTTTAGGAGGTCGGAGAACTAATGAAAAACTGTTTTTT.

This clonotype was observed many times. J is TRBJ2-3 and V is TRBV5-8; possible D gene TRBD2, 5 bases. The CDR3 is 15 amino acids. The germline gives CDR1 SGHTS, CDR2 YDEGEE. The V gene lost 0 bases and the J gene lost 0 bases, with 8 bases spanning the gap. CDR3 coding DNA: TGTGCCAGCAGCTTGGGCGGGCATAGCACAGATACGCAGTATTTT. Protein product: CASSLGGHSTDTQYF. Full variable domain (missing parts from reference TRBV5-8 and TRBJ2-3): EAGVTQSPTHLIKTRGQQATLRCSPISGHTSVYWYQQALGLGLQFLLWYDEGEERNRGNFPPRFSGRQFPNYSSELNVNALELEDSALYLCASSLGGHSTDTQYFGPGTRLTVL.

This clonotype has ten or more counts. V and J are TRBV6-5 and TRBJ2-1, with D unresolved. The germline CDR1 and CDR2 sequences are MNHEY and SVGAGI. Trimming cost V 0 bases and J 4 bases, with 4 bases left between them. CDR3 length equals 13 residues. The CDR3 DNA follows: TGTGCCAGCAGTTACTCGAAATACAATGAGCAGTTCTTC. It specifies CASSYSKYNEQFF.

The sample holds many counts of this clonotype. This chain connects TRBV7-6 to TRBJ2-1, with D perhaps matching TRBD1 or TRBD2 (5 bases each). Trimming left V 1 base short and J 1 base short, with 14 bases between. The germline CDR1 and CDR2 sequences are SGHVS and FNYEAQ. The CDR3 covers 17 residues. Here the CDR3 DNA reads TGTGCCAGCAGCTTAGGGGACGGGCCTCTGTCCTACAATGAGCAGTTCTTC. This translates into CASSLGDGPLSYNEQFF.

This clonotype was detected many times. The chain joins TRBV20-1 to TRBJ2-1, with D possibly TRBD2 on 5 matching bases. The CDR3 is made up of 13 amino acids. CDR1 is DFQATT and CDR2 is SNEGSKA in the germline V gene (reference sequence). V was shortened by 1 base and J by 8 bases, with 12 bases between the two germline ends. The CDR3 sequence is CSARATTRDEQFF. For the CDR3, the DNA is TGCAGTGCTAGAGCCACGACGCGGGATGAGCAGTTCTTC.

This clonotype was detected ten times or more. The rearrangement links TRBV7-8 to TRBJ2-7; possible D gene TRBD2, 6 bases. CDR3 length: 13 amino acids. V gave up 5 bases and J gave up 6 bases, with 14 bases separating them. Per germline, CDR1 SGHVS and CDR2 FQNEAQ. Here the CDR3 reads CASSPGHGSEQYV. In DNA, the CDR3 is TGTGCCAGCAGCCCTGGTCACGGGAGCGAGCAGTACGTC.

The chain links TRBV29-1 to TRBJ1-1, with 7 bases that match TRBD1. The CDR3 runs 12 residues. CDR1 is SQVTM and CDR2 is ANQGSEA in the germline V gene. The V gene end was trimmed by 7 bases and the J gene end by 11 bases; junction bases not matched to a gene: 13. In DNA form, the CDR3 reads TGCAGCGCCGGGGGAGGGGGCGCGGGGGCTTTCTTT. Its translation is CSAGGGGAGAFF. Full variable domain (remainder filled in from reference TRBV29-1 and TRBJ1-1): SAVISQKPSRDICQRGTSLTIQCQVDSQVTMMFWYRQQPGQSLTLIATANQGSEATYESGFVIDKFPISRPNLTFSTLTVSNMSPEDSSIYLCSAGGGGAGAFFGQGTRLTVV.

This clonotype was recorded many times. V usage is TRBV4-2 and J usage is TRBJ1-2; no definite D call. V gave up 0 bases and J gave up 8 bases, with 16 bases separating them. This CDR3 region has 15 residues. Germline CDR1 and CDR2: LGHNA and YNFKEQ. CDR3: CASSQEWGMDRGYTF. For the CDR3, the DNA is TGTGCCAGCAGCCAAGAGTGGGGTATGGATCGCGGCTACACCTTC.

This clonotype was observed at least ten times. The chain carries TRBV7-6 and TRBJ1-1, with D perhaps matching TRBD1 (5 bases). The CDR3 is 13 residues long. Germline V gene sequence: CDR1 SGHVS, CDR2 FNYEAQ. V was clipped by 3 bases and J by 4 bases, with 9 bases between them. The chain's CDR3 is CASSFDGATEAFF. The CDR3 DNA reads TGTGCCAGCAGCTTCGACGGGGCCACTGAAGCTTTCTTT.

CDR3 coding DNA: TGTGCCAGTAGTTGGTGGACGGATAGCAATCAGCCCCAGCATTTT. Its translation is CASSWWTDSNQPQHF. The rearrangement joins TRBV19 to TRBJ1-5; D is unresolved. The germline V gene encodes CDR1 LNHDA and CDR2 SQIVND (reference sequence). The CDR3 covers 15 residues. V lost 5 bases to trimming and J lost 0 bases, with 11 bases between them.

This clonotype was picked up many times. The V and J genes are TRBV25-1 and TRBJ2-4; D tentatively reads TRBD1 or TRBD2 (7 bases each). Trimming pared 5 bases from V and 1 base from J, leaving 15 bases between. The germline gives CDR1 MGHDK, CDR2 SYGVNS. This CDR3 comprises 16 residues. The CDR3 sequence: CASSLGGGAAKNIQYF. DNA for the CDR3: TGTGCCAGCAGTCTGGGAGGGGGCGCGGCCAAAAACATTCAGTACTTC.

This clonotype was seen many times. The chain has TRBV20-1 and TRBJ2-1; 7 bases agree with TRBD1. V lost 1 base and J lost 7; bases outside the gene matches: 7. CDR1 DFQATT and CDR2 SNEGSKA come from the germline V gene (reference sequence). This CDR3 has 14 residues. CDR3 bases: TGCAGTGCTAGAGCGAGCGACAGGGAAAATGAGCAGTTCTTC. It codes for CSARASDRENEQFF.

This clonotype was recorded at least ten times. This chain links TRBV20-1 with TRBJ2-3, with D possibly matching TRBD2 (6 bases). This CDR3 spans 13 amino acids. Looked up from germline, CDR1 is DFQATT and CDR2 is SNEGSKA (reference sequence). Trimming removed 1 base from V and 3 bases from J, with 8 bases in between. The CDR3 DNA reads TGCAGTGCTAGAGGTCGGGGGACAGATACGCAGTATTTT. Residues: CSARGRGTDTQYF.

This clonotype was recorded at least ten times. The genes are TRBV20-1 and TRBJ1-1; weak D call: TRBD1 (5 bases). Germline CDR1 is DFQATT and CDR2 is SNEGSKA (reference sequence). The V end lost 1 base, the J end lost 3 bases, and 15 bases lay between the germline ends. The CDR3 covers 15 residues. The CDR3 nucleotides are TGCAGTGCTAGAGGGGCCCAGGGTAAGGACACTGAAGCTTTCTTT. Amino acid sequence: CSARGAQGKDTEAFF.

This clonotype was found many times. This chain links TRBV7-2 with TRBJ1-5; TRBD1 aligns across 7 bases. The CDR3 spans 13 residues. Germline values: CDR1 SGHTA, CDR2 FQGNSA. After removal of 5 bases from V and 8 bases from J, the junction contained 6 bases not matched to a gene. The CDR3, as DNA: TGTGCCAGCAGCCAGGGACAGTTGGAGCCCCAGCATTTT. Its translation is CASSQGQLEPQHF.